By share, the clone carrying this T cell receptor (beta chain) ranks as medium-sized. What it binds is unknown. V was shortened by 2 bases and J by 3 bases, with 13 bases between the two germline ends. Germline V gene lookup returns CDR1 WSHSY and CDR2 SAAADI. The CDR3 loop spans 15 amino acids. These data originate in a study of vaccination and CD4 T cells after COVID-19. Study summary: Convalescent patients, SARS-CoV-2 positive by nasal swab PCR, comprised several mild cases and one severe case.

Cultured CD4+ T cell DNA was sequenced using the Oncomine TCR Beta short-read assay. Genomic DNA was drawn out of CD4+ T cells grown in culture. MiXCR, run by TCRdb on the PCR reads, gives a single entry per CDR3 protein. This sample has about 3,500 distinct CDR3 sequences, with less than 40% found just once. Treatment specified: approximately nine-day PBMC culture with coronavirus spike peptide pools or control peptides (ViraFEST assay). Sequenced input: CD4+ T cells from blood, cultured in vitro. The TCR comes from a human donor who had recovered from COVID-19. The chain is built from TRBV10-2 and TRBJ1-1, with a weak D call TRBD1 (6 bases). The CDR3 DNA follows: TGCGCCAGCAGTGAGAGTTGGCAGGGGCACACTGAAGCTTTCTTT. It specifies CASSESWQGHTEAFF.